The 8 T cell receptor beta chains below all came from one sample that was sequenced in a study of T cell responses to AZD1222 COVID-19 vaccine. Some clones are missing from TCRdb's copy, which holds only in-frame ones; the method was immunoSEQ multiplex PCR. The sample has about 140,000 clones. The sample was peripheral blood. Receptors were obtained from an adult in good health.

With respect to this clone: This sample includes further DNA sequences coding for the same CDR3. This chain uses TRBV18 with TRBJ1-2, with 7 positions matching TRBD1. Germline lookup yields CDR1 KGHSH and CDR2 LQKENI. V trimming: 4 bases; J trimming: 7 bases; junction bases outside the gene matches: 6. This CDR3 is built from 13 residues. CDR3 loop: CASSRDRVSGYTF. CDR3 nucleotide sequence: TGTGCCAGCTCACGAGACAGGGTCAGTGGCTACACCTTC.

V usage is TRBV11-3 and J usage is TRBJ2-5; 9 nucleotides match TRBD1. Germline V gene sequence: CDR1 SGHNT, CDR2 YENEEA. With 5 bases clipped from V and 2 bases from J, the junction kept 6 bases outside the gene matches. The CDR3 runs 15 residues. The CDR3 sequence is CASSPRQGGQETQYF. CDR3 DNA: TGTGCCAGCAGCCCGCGACAGGGGGGTCAAGAGACCCAGTACTTC.

The rearrangement links TRBV15 to TRBJ1-4; 7 nucleotides agree with TRBD1. Germline CDR1 reads LNHNV; CDR2 reads YYDKDF (reference sequence). The CDR3 has 16 amino acids. J was trimmed by 5 bases and V by 2 bases; bases with no gene match: 8. CDR3 amino acids: CATSRQTGQFNEKLFF. The CDR3 nucleotides read TGTGCCACCAGCAGACAAACGGGACAGTTCAATGAAAAACTGTTTTTT. The variable domain in full, completed from reference TRBV15 and TRBJ1-4, reads DAMVIQNPRYQVTQFGKPVTLSCSQTLNHNVMYWYQQKSSQAPKLLFHYYDKDFNNEADTPDNFQSRRPNTSFCFLDIRSPGLGDTAMYLCATSRQTGQFNEKLFFGSGTQLSVL.

V and J are TRBV20-1 and TRBJ2-7; maybe TRBD2 (6 bases). The germline V gene has CDR1 DFQATT and CDR2 SNEGSKA (reference sequence). The CDR3 is made up of 11 amino acids. Deletions cut 4 bases from V and 5 bases from J, with 9 bases between. The CDR3 loop reads CSATIADEQYF. DNA for the CDR3: TGCAGTGCTACCATAGCGGACGAGCAGTACTTC.

This chain joins TRBV6-5 and TRBJ2-1, with D possibly matching TRBD2 (5 bases). CDR3 length: 15 residues. The germline gives CDR1 MNHEY, CDR2 SVGAGI. Trimming took off 6 bases at V and 0 bases at J, with 12 bases between the two ends. CDR3 sequence (DNA): TGTGCCAGCAGCCCCGGGAAGAGCTCCTACAATGAGCAGTTCTTC. It encodes CASSPGKSSYNEQFF.

CDR3 nucleotide sequence: TGTGCCAGCAGCTTGGTCGGGTCTCGCACAGATACGCAGTATTTT. Encoded protein: CASSLVGSRTDTQYF. The V call is TRBV7-2, the J call TRBJ2-3; D uncertain. Per germline, CDR1 SGHTA and CDR2 FQGNSA. The CDR3 spans 15 residues. V gave up 3 bases and J gave up 1 base, with 11 bases separating them.

V is TRBV11-2 and J is TRBJ1-3; D is possibly TRBD1 (5 bases). Germline CDR1 reads SGHAT; CDR2 reads FQNNGV. The CDR3 extends over 15 amino acids. The V and J ends lost 4 bases and 4 bases respectively, with 14 bases between them. The CDR3 reads CASSSTALGGNTIYF. The CDR3 region has the DNA TGTGCCAGCAGCTCGACAGCTTTGGGAGGAAACACCATATATTTT.

The chain combines TRBV19 with TRBJ2-7; 11 bases match TRBD1. The V gene end was trimmed by 1 base and the J gene end by 3 bases; junction bases not matched to a gene: 2. This CDR3 has 15 residues. The V gene's germline CDR1 is LNHDA and CDR2 SQIVND (reference sequence). The CDR3 reads CASSIGTGGGYEQYF. In DNA form, the CDR3 reads TGTGCCAGTAGTATAGGGACAGGGGGCGGCTACGAGCAGTACTTC. The complete variable domain, with remaining parts taken from reference TRBV19 and TRBJ2-7, reads DGGITQSPKYLFRKEGQNVTLSCEQNLNHDAMYWYRQDPGQGLRLIYYSQIVNDFQKGDIAEGYSVSREKKESFPLTVTSAQKNPTAFYLCASSIGTGGGYEQYFGPGTRLTVT.